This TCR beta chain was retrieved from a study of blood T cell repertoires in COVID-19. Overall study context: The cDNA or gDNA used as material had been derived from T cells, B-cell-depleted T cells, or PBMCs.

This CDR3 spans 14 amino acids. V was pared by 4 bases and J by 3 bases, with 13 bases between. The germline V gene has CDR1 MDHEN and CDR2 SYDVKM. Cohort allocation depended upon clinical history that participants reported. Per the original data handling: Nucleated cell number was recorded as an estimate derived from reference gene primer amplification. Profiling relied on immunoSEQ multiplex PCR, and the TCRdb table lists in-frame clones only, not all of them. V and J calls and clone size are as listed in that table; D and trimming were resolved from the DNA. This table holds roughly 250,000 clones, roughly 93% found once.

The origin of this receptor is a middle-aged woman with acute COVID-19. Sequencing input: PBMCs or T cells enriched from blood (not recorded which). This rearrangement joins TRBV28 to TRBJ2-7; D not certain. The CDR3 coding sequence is TGTGCCAGCAGTTCACCCTCGGTGATCTACGAGCAGTACTTC. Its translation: CASSSPSVIYEQYF.